Sequencing of this T cell receptor (beta chain) was carried out in a study of T cell changes during pregnancy in multiple sclerosis. V lost 5 bases to trimming and J lost 1 base; unmatched junction nucleotides: 2. Per germline, CDR1 MNHEY and CDR2 SMNVEV (reference sequence). The CDR3 loop spans 14 amino acids. Sequencing used immunoSEQ multiplex PCR; TCRdb keeps in-frame clones, though not all of them. The sample holds roughly 100,000 clones, 75% to 95% seen once. The sample here was peripheral blood, taken before pregnancy. This clonotype was obtained from a female donor with multiple sclerosis, enrolled in a pregnancy study. V is TRBV27 and J is TRBJ2-7, with TRBD1 matching 10 bases. The CDR3 here is CASSADRGSYEQYF. CDR3 nucleotide sequence: TGTGCCAGCAGTGCGGACAGGGGGTCCTACGAGCAGTACTTC.